The rows below give T cell receptor beta chains drawn from one sample of a study of cytomegalovirus exposure and HLA in healthy donors. The method was immunoSEQ multiplex PCR; TCRdb's version includes in-frame clones alone and lacks a portion of them. This sample yields roughly 160,000 clones, of which roughly 85% are seen a single time; over 13% belongs to the top ten. Material for sequencing was PBMCs. The origin of the receptors is a man in his fifties in good health and CMV-seropositive. Both conserved end residues are part of each CDR3. Each record gives: J gene, clone size, D gene, V gene, CDR3 DNA, CDR3 protein. The D gene is left open where the match is weak. Clone size is stated in some rows and not others, as once, few, many or a class when expanded.

J: TRBJ1-4; size: few; D: .; V: TRBV9; DNA: TGTGCCAGCAGCTTCGGGACTCTAAATGAAAAACTGTTTTTT; CDR3: CASSFGTLNEKLFF
J: TRBJ2-3; size: .; D: .; V: TRBV25-1; DNA: TGTGCCAGCATGGCACAGGGTTACGCAGATACGCAGTATTTT; CDR3: CASMAQGYADTQYF
J: TRBJ1-4; size: .; D: .; V: TRBV2; DNA: TGTGCCAGCAGTGAAGCTAGAGACAGTAATGAAAAACTGTTTTTT; CDR3: CASSEARDSNEKLFF
J: TRBJ1-4; size: .; D: .; V: TRBV28; DNA: TGTGCCAGCAGGATAGGGAGGGGTGGGGAAAAACTGTTTTTT; CDR3: CASRIGRGGEKLFF
J: TRBJ1-2; size: few; D: .; V: TRBV15; DNA: TGTGCCACCAGCAGGGAACGAGGACAAGCTAACTATGGCTACACCTTC; CDR3: CATSRERGQANYGYTF
J: TRBJ2-1; size: once; D: .; V: TRBV5-4; DNA: TGTGCCAGCAGCTTGGAAGCTAGCCGGTCCTACAATGAGCAGTTCTTC; CDR3: CASSLEASRSYNEQFF
J: TRBJ1-5; size: few; D: TRBD1; V: TRBV2; DNA: TGTGCCAGCAGGGTGACAGGGGGGAATCAGCCCCAGCATTTT; CDR3: CASRVTGGNQPQHF
J: TRBJ1-2; size: few; D: .; V: TRBV7-9; DNA: TGTGCCAGCAGCTTCCGGGACACTTTAGGCTACACCTTC; CDR3: CASSFRDTLGYTF
J: TRBJ1-1; size: .; D: .; V: TRBV28; DNA: TGTGCCAGCAGTTTAGGAGACGTCACTGAAGCTTTCTTT; CDR3: CASSLGDVTEAFF
J: TRBJ2-7; size: few; D: .; V: TRBV6-6; DNA: TGTGCCAGCGGGAATCGACAGGCAAGCTCCTACGAGCAGTACTTC; CDR3: CASGNRQASSYEQYF
J: TRBJ1-5; size: .; D: .; V: TRBV7-8; DNA: TGTGCCAGCAGCTTATATCCCTCTCGACGACAGGTTAGCAATCAGCCCCAGCATTTT; CDR3: CASSLYPSRRQVSNQPQHF
J: TRBJ1-1; size: .; D: .; V: TRBV7-6; DNA: TGTGCCAGCAGCTTAGGAGGTCCCGGTGAAGCTTTCTTT; CDR3: CASSLGGPGEAFF
J: TRBJ1-2; size: .; D: .; V: TRBV18; DNA: TGTGCCAGCTCACCCCCGGGGGGGCGTAATGGCTACACCTTC; CDR3: CASSPPGGRNGYTF
J: TRBJ2-7; size: .; D: .; V: TRBV5-6; DNA: TGTGCCAGAAGGCGGATCCCACTCACCTACGAGCAGTACTTC; CDR3: CARRRIPLTYEQYF
J: TRBJ2-1; size: .; D: TRBD2; V: TRBV14; DNA: TGTGCCAGCAGTCAGGGACTAGCGGGAGGGTACAATGAGCAGTTCTTC; CDR3: CASSQGLAGGYNEQFF
J: TRBJ1-1; size: .; D: .; V: TRBV25-1; DNA: TGTGCCAGCAGTGAATATACGGGTCCCCCTGAAGCTTTCTTT; CDR3: CASSEYTGPPEAFF
J: TRBJ2-7; size: once; D: TRBD1; V: TRBV9; DNA: TGTGCCAGCAGCGCCCGACAGGGGGCGCCCAGCCAGCAGTACTTC; CDR3: CASSARQGAPSQQYF
J: TRBJ2-7; size: few; D: TRBD2; V: TRBV5-1; DNA: TGCGCCAGCAGCTTGGGTGTAAGACTAGCGGGGGCCACCGCCTACGAGCAGTACTTC; CDR3: CASSLGVRLAGATAYEQYF
J: TRBJ1-2; size: .; D: TRBD1; V: TRBV7-2; DNA: TGTGCCAGCATCCCAGACAGGGGCCATGGCTACACCTTC; CDR3: CASIPDRGHGYTF
J: TRBJ1-2; size: .; D: .; V: TRBV6-1; DNA: TGTGCCAGCAGTGAGGGGAGAGGGACTTATGGTGGCTACACCTTC; CDR3: CASSEGRGTYGGYTF
J: TRBJ1-2; size: .; D: TRBD1; V: TRBV5-6; DNA: TGTGCCAGCAGCAGGGGACAGGGATCTAACTATGGCTACACCTTC; CDR3: CASSRGQGSNYGYTF
J: TRBJ1-4; size: once; D: .; V: TRBV5-1; DNA: TGCGCCAGCATTAATACTCTTAATGAAAAACTGTTTTTT; CDR3: CASINTLNEKLFF
J: TRBJ1-4; size: .; D: TRBD1; V: TRBV4-2; DNA: TGTGCCAGCAGCCTCGGGACAGGGGCTAGCGGTGAAAAACTGTTTTTT; CDR3: CASSLGTGASGEKLFF
J: TRBJ2-3; size: .; D: TRBD2; V: TRBV5-1; DNA: TGCGCCAGCAGCGTTACTAGCGGGGGTTGGGATACGCAGTATTTT; CDR3: CASSVTSGGWDTQYF
J: TRBJ2-5; size: .; D: TRBD2; V: TRBV7-8; DNA: TGTGCCAGCAGCTTGAGGACTAGCGGGGACCCTAGGCCCCAAGAGACCCAGTACTTC; CDR3: CASSLRTSGDPRPQETQYF
J: TRBJ2-3; size: .; D: .; V: TRBV7-9; DNA: TGTTCCAGCAGCTTAGGCACTAGTGATAAGTATTTT; CDR3: CSSSLGTSDKYF
J: TRBJ1-1; size: .; D: .; V: TRBV5-6; DNA: TGTGCCAGCAGCTATACAGGGAGCTTACGAGCTTTCTTT; CDR3: CASSYTGSLRAFF
J: TRBJ1-2; size: few; D: TRBD1; V: TRBV7-9; DNA: TGTGCCAGCAGCCCTGGACAGGGTTATGGCTACACCTTC; CDR3: CASSPGQGYGYTF
J: TRBJ1-2; size: .; D: .; V: TRBV18; DNA: TGTGCCAGCTCACCAAACTCGGCCGGGGCTAACTATGGCTACACCTTC; CDR3: CASSPNSAGANYGYTF
J: TRBJ2-2; size: .; D: TRBD1; V: TRBV2; DNA: TGTGCCAGCAAGGGGACAGAATCAAACACCGGGGAGCTGTTTTTT; CDR3: CASKGTESNTGELFF
J: TRBJ1-1; size: .; D: TRBD1; V: TRBV30; DNA: TGTGCCTGGAACGTCGACAGGGCGACTGAAGCTTTCTTT; CDR3: CAWNVDRATEAFF
J: TRBJ1-2; size: .; D: .; V: TRBV5-6; DNA: TGTGCCAGCAGCTTGTGGCCCCTCCTTGGAGGGAGGGCATCCTATGGCTACACCTTC; CDR3: CASSLWPLLGGRASYGYTF
J: TRBJ2-3; size: .; D: .; V: TRBV4-1; DNA: TGCGCCAGCAGCCCGACTCCGACCGGATCTAGCACAGATACGCAGTATTTT; CDR3: CASSPTPTGSSTDTQYF
J: TRBJ1-1; size: .; D: TRBD1; V: TRBV18; DNA: TGTGCCAGCTCACCGCTACCGGACAGGGGCACTGAAGCTTTCTTT; CDR3: CASSPLPDRGTEAFF
J: TRBJ1-2; size: .; D: .; V: TRBV21-1; DNA: TGTGCCCGTGGGCCGGACAGGGTTATCAGTGGCTACACCTTC; CDR3: CARGPDRVISGYTF
J: TRBJ2-7; size: .; D: .; V: TRBV18; DNA: TGTGCCAGCTCACCAGGGGGCGGAACAACCTACGAGCAGTACTTC; CDR3: CASSPGGGTTYEQYF
J: TRBJ2-1; size: .; D: .; V: TRBV25-1; DNA: TGTGCCAGCAGTTGGGCAGCCATTAATGAGCAGTTCTTC; CDR3: CASSWAAINEQFF
J: TRBJ1-5; size: .; D: .; V: TRBV15; DNA: TGTGCCACCAGCAGAGATAGACGGGGCAATCAGCCCCAGCATTTT; CDR3: CATSRDRRGNQPQHF
J: TRBJ1-5; size: .; D: .; V: TRBV28; DNA: TGTGCCAGCAGAGGACAAATTAGCAATCAGCCCCAGCATTTT; CDR3: CASRGQISNQPQHF
J: TRBJ2-3; size: few; D: TRBD1; V: TRBV4-3; DNA: TGCGCCAGCAGCCGTGGGACAGGCACAGATACGCAGTATTTT; CDR3: CASSRGTGTDTQYF
J: TRBJ1-3; size: .; D: .; V: TRBV7-3; DNA: TGTGCCAGCAGCTTAACAGGAGGAGGAAACACCATATATTTT; CDR3: CASSLTGGGNTIYF
J: TRBJ2-3; size: .; D: TRBD2; V: TRBV7-2; DNA: TGTGCCAGCAGCTTAGGGCCGATGACTAGCGGCGCAGATACGCAGTATTTT; CDR3: CASSLGPMTSGADTQYF
J: TRBJ1-5; size: .; D: .; V: TRBV2; DNA: TGCGCCAGCAGTGCCCCCAGGGATGGGTTTAGCAATCAGCCCCAGCATTTT; CDR3: CASSAPRDGFSNQPQHF
J: TRBJ1-3; size: .; D: TRBD1; V: TRBV5-4; DNA: TGTGCCAGCAGCGGGGGGGGGACAGGGGGCTTTGGAAACACCATATATTTT; CDR3: CASSGGGTGGFGNTIYF
J: TRBJ2-4; size: .; D: .; V: TRBV6-5; DNA: TGTGCCAGCAGTTACGATAGTTCTGTAGCCAAAAACATTCAGTACTTC; CDR3: CASSYDSSVAKNIQYF
J: TRBJ1-1; size: .; D: .; V: TRBV5-1; DNA: TGCGCCAGCAGCTTGGATAGTGTCATGAACACTGAAGCTTTCTTT; CDR3: CASSLDSVMNTEAFF
J: TRBJ1-2; size: .; D: TRBD1; V: TRBV28; DNA: TGTGCCAGCAGGACAGACAGGGGATCTGGCTACACCTTC; CDR3: CASRTDRGSGYTF
J: TRBJ2-1; size: .; D: .; V: TRBV28; DNA: TGTGCCAGCAGTACACAGCTAATCCGAGATGAGCAGTTCTTC; CDR3: CASSTQLIRDEQFF
J: TRBJ1-1; size: .; D: TRBD1; V: TRBV6-1; DNA: TGTGCCACCCGACAGGGGACGAACACTGAAGCTTTCTTT; CDR3: CATRQGTNTEAFF
J: TRBJ1-4; size: .; D: .; V: TRBV15; DNA: TGTGCCACCAGCACCCCTGGCGAAAAACTGTTTTTT; CDR3: CATSTPGEKLFF
J: TRBJ1-1; size: .; D: TRBD1; V: TRBV28; DNA: TGTGCCAGCAGCTCCCCGGGACAGATGAACACTGAAGCTTTCTTT; CDR3: CASSSPGQMNTEAFF
J: TRBJ2-2; size: .; D: TRBD1; V: TRBV11-2; DNA: TGTGCCAGCAGAGGACAGGGAATTTTCGGGGAGCTGTTTTTT; CDR3: CASRGQGIFGELFF
J: TRBJ2-6; size: .; D: TRBD1; V: TRBV9; DNA: TGTGCCAGCAGCCTTACCAGGGGGACAGGCTCTGGGGCCAACGTCCTGACTTTC; CDR3: CASSLTRGTGSGANVLTF